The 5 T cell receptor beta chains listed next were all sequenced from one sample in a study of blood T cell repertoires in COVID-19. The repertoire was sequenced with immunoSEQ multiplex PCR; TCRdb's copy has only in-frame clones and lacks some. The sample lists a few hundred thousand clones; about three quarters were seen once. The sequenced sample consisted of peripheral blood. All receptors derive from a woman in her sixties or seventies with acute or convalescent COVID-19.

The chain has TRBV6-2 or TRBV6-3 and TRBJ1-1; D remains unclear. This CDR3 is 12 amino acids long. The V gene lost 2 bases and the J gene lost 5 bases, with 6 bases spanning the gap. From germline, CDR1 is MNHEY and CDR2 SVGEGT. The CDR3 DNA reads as TGTGCCAGCAGTTACAGAGAGACTGAAGCTTTCTTT. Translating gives CASSYRETEAFF.

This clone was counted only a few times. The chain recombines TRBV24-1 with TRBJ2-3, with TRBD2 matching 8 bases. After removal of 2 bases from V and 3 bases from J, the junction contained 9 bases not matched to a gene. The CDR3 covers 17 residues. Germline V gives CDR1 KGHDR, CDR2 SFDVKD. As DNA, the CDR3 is TGTGCCACCAGTGATTCTGTTGCGGGGGGCAAGACAGATACGCAGTATTTT. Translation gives CATSDSVAGGKTDTQYF.

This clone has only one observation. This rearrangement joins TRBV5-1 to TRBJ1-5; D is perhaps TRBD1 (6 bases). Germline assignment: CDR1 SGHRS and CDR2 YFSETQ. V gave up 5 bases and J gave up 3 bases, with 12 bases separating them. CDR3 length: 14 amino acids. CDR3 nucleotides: TGCGCCAGCAGACCGGACAGCATCAATCAGCCCCAGCATTTT. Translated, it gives CASRPDSINQPQHF.

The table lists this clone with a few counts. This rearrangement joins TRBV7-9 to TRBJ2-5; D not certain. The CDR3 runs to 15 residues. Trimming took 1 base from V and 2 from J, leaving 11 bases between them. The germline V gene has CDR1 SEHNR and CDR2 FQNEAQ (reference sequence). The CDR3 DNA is TGTGCCAGCAGCTTAGGTTGGGCAGAGCAAGAGACCCAGTACTTC. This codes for CASSLGWAEQETQYF.

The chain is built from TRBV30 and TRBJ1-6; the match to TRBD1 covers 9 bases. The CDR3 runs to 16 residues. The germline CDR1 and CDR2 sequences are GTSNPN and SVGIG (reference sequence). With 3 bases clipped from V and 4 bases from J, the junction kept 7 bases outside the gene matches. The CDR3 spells CAWRFPGQGYNSPLHF. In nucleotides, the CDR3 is TGTGCCTGGAGGTTCCCGGGACAGGGTTATAATTCACCCCTCCACTTT.